These 7 T cell receptor beta chains share one sample of origin, sequenced in a study of regulatory dendritic cells for organ transplantation. Sorted subsets were CFSE-labeled and cultured four to six days with allogeneic dendritic cells. These receptors' targets are unknown. Data came from immunoSEQ multiplex PCR; TCRdb stores just in-frame clones and leaves some out. The sample gives about 11,000 clones, around 75% of which show up once; roughly 2.8% is in the top ten. The sample comprised memory CD4+ T cells from blood cultured with regulatory dendritic cells. Documented subset: CD45RO+ memory T cells. The receptors were gathered from a human donor in good health.

This sequence joins TRBV6-6 and TRBJ1-1; D is possibly TRBD1 (5 bases). V lost 5 bases to trimming and J lost 1 base, with 11 bases between them. The CDR3 sequence is 14 residues long. Per germline, CDR1 MNHNY and CDR2 SVGAGI (reference sequence). For the CDR3, the DNA is TGTGCCAGCAGTACCGGGGGTAGGAACACTGAAGCTTTCTTT. It yields the protein CASSTGGRNTEAFF.

The rearrangement links TRBV6-5 to TRBJ2-2, with D uncertain. The CDR3 runs to 15 residues. Germline assignment: CDR1 MNHEY and CDR2 SVGAGI. V lost 4 bases, J lost 4 bases, and 13 bases lay in between. The CDR3, as DNA: TGTGCCAGCAGTTCTGCAAATACTGGCACCGGGGAGCTGTTTTTT. It encodes CASSSANTGTGELFF.

V usage is TRBV7-2 and J usage is TRBJ2-7; TRBD2 agrees at 7 bases. J was trimmed by 3 bases and V by 5 bases; bases with no gene match: 4. Looked up from germline, CDR1 is SGHTA and CDR2 is FQGNSA. The CDR3 length is 13 residues. The CDR3 bases are TGTGCCAGCAGCGGACTAGTTGACTACGAGCAGTACTTC. It encodes CASSGLVDYEQYF.

The V gene is TRBV5-1, the J gene TRBJ1-1, with no clear D. V lost 4 bases and J lost 1, with 14 bases in between. CDR1 and CDR2 (germline): SGHRS, YFSETQ. This CDR3 comprises 15 residues. CDR3 region: CASSEAGSQNTEAFF. The CDR3, as DNA: TGCGCCAGCAGCGAGGCTGGATCACAGAACACTGAAGCTTTCTTT.

J is TRBJ2-2 and V is TRBV19; 8 nucleotides match TRBD1. V was pared by 6 bases and J by 4 bases, with 10 bases of the junction left unmatched. The CDR3 length is 16 residues. CDR1 and CDR2 (germline): LNHDA, SQIVND (reference sequence). The CDR3 region has the DNA TGTGCCAGTAGCCACAGGACAGGGCTTAGCACCGGGGAGCTGTTTTTT. Encoded protein: CASSHRTGLSTGELFF.

About this clone itself: This sample also contains other DNA sequences that code for the same CDR3. The chain combines TRBV2 with TRBJ2-5, with 15 positions matching TRBD2. Germline values: CDR1 SNHLY, CDR2 FYNNEI. The CDR3 has 17 amino acids. Trimming at V came to 1 base and at J to 5 bases, leaving 5 bases not matched to a gene. CDR3 sequence: CASSEEGTSGGLETQYF. The DNA of the CDR3 is TGTGCCAGCAGTGAAGAGGGGACTAGCGGGGGGCTGGAGACCCAGTACTTC.

This clone was detected only a few times. V is TRBV10-3 and J is TRBJ2-7; D is undetermined. The V end lost 0 bases, the J end lost 3 bases, and 3 bases lay between the germline ends. Per germline, CDR1 ENHRY and CDR2 SYGVKD. This CDR3 contains 12 residues. CDR3 residues: CAISESSYEQYF. The CDR3 region has the DNA TGTGCCATCAGTGAGTCGAGCTACGAGCAGTACTTC.